These 3 T cell receptor beta chains originate from one sample sequenced in a study of Ad26.COV2.S vaccination and SARS-CoV-2 variants. Indicated treatment: around 19 received Ad26.COV2.S at low or high dose, single or two shots; 5 received placebo; per-sample allocation not given. Sampling took place 63 days after the first vaccine or placebo injection. Here immunoSEQ multiplex PCR was the method, and the copy in TCRdb shows in-frame clones only, minus some. The repertoire holds about 460,000 clones, with 80% to 90% as singletons. Sequences were derived from peripheral blood, sampled in a trial of Ad26.COV2.S vaccine versus placebo. The receptors derive from a person between 18 and 65 years old who received the Ad26.COV2.S COVID-19 vaccine or a placebo.

The sample holds one count of this clone. V and J are TRBV3-1 (or the pseudogene TRBV3-2) and TRBJ2-5; D perhaps matches TRBD2 (5 bases). This CDR3 has 20 amino acids. The V and J ends lost 0 bases and 3 bases respectively, with 26 bases between them. The germline V gene encodes CDR1 LGHDT and CDR2 YNNKEL (reference sequence). CDR3 region: CASSQEVYGITETYEETQYF. Written as DNA, the CDR3 is TGTGCCAGCAGCCAAGAAGTATACGGGATTACAGAAACGTATGAAGAGACCCAGTACTTC.

V usage is TRBV27 and J usage is TRBJ2-7; 8 bases agree with TRBD1. V dropped 3 bases and J dropped 2; count of bases not matched to a gene: 6. Germline lookup yields CDR1 MNHEY and CDR2 SMNVEV (reference sequence). The CDR3 covers 15 residues. In DNA, the CDR3 is TGTGCCAGCAGTTTGTCCGGGACAGGACCCTACGAGCAGTACTTC. Its protein is CASSLSGTGPYEQYF.

This chain links TRBV11-2 with TRBJ2-7; D ambiguous. Germline V gene data show CDR1 as SGHAT and CDR2 as FQNNGV. V lost 1 base to trimming and J lost 3 bases, with 13 bases between them. The CDR3 runs to 15 residues. In DNA form, the CDR3 reads TGTGCCAGCAGCTTAGGCTCTAAGGCTAACTACGAGCAGTACTTC. This codes for CASSLGSKANYEQYF. Full variable domain (rest looked up from reference TRBV11-2 and TRBJ2-7): EAGVAQSPRYKIIEKRQSVAFWCNPISGHATLYWYQQILGQGPKLLIQFQNNGVVDDSQLPKDRFSAERLKGVDSTLKIQPAKLEDSAVYLCASSLGSKANYEQYFGPGTRLTVT.